This TCR beta chain comes out of a study of identifying expanded T cells in peripheral blood. Here immunoSEQ multiplex PCR was the method, and the copy in TCRdb shows in-frame clones only, minus some. The sample lists tens of thousands of clones, 85% occurring once. Collection occurred without any documented infections or immune events in donors. On this clone: Its target is unknown.

Study results and limitations: Variance in clone template counts between roughly two-week samples significantly increased with total template count across all healthy donors. About 1.2 clones differed between technical replicates, versus about 17 and 20 over time.

V was clipped by 4 bases and J by 1 base, with 14 bases between them. CDR1 and CDR2 from the germline V gene are SGDLS and YYNGEE. There are 15 residues in the CDR3. V and J are TRBV9 and TRBJ1-1; D is unclear. Input material: blood. The sequence came from a person aged 18 to 75 in good health. DNA for the CDR3: TGTGCCAGCAGCCCCCGGGCAGGAAAGAACACTGAAGCTTTCTTT. As protein: CASSPRAGKNTEAFF.